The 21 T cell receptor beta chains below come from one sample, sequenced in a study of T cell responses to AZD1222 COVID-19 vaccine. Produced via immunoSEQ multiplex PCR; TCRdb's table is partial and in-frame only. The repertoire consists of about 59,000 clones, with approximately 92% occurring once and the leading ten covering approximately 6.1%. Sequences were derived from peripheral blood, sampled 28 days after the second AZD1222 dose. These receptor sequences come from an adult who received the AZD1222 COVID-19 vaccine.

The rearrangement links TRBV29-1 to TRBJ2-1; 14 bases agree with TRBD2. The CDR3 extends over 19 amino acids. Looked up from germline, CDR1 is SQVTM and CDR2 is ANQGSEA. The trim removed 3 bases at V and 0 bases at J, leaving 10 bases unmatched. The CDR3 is CSVEGESGTSGSSYNEQFF. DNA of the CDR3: TGCAGCGTTGAGGGAGAGTCCGGGACTAGCGGGAGCTCCTACAATGAGCAGTTCTTC.

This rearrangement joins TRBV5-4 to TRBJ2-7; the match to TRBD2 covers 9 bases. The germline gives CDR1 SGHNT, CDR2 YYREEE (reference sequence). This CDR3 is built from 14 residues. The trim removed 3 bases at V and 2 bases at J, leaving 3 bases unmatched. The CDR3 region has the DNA TGTGCCAGCAGCTCCTGGACTAGCGCCTACGAGCAGTACTTC. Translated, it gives CASSSWTSAYEQYF.

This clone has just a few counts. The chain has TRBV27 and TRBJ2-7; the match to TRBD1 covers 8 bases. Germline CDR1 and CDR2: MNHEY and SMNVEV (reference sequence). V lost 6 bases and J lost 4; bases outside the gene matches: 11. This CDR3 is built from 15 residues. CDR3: CASRHPGQGKYEQYF. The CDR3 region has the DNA TGTGCCAGCAGACATCCAGGACAGGGAAAATACGAGCAGTACTTC.

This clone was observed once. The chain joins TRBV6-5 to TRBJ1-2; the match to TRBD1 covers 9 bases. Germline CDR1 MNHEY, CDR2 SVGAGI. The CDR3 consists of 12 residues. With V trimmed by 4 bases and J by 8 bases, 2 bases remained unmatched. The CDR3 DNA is TGTGCCAGCAGTTCCACAGGGGGCGGCTACACCTTC. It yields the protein CASSSTGGGYTF.

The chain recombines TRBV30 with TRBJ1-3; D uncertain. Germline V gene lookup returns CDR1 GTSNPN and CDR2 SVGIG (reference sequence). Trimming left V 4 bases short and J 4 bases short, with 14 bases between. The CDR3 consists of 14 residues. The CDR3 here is CAWNRDAAGNTIYF. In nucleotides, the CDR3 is TGTGCCTGGAATAGAGATGCCGCGGGAAACACCATATATTTT.

DNA for the CDR3: TGTGCCATCAGTGCATGGACAGGGGGTTACGAGCAGTACTTC. It yields the protein CAISAWTGGYEQYF. This chain connects TRBV10-3 to TRBJ2-7; 10 bases are shared with TRBD1. The CDR3 has 14 amino acids. The germline V gene has CDR1 ENHRY and CDR2 SYGVKD. V was pared by 4 bases and J by 4 bases, with 4 bases of the junction left unmatched.

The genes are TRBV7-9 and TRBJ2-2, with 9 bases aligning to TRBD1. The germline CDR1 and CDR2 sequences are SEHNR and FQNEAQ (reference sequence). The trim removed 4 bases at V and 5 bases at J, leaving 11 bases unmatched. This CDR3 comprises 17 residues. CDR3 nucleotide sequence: TGTGCCAGCAGCTCTGGTACCGGGACAGGGTTAACCGGGGAGCTGTTTTTT. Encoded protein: CASSSGTGTGLTGELFF.

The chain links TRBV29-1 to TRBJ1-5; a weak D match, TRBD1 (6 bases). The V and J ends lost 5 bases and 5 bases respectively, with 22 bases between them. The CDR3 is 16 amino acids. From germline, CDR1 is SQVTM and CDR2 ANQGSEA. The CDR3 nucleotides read TGCAGCGTTATCGGTTTGGGGGGCGGTTCAGATCAGCCCCAGCATTTT. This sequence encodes CSVIGLGGGSDQPQHF.

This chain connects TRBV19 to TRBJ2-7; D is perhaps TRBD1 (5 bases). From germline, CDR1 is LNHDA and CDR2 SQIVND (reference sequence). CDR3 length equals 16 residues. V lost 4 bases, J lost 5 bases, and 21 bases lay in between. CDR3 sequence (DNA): TGTGCCAGTAGTAGGTCCCAGACAGTCTTGGGTGACGAGCAGTACTTC. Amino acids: CASSRSQTVLGDEQYF.

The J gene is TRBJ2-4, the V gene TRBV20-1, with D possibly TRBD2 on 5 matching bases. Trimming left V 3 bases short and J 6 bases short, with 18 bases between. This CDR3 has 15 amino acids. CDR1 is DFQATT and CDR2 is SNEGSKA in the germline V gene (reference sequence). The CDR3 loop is CSASRGGGGPNIQYF. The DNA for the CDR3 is TGCAGTGCTAGTCGTGGCGGAGGTGGCCCAAACATTCAGTACTTC.

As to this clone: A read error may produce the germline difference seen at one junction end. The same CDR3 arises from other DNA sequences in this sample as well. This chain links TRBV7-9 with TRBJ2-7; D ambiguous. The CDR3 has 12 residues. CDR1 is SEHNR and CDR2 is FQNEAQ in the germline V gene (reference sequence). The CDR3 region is CASSFDTYEQYF. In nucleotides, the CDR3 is TGCGCCAGCAGCTTTGACACCTACGAGCAGTACTTC.

The CDR3 nucleotides are TGCAGCGTTGCTTCTAGCGGGGGGCACCAGTACTTC. Residues: CSVASSGGHQYF. This chain joins TRBV29-1 and TRBJ2-5; TRBD2 agrees at 11 bases. Germline CDR1 is SQVTM and CDR2 is ANQGSEA. This CDR3 is 12 amino acids long. Trimming removed 4 bases from V and 10 bases from J; junction bases left unmatched: 5.

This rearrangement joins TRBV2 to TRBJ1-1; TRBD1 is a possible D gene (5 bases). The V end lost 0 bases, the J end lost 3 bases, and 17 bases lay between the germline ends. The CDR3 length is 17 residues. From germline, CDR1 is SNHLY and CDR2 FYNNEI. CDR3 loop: CASSEALQGRGDTEAFF. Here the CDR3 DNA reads TGTGCCAGCAGTGAAGCGCTTCAGGGAAGGGGCGACACTGAAGCTTTCTTT.

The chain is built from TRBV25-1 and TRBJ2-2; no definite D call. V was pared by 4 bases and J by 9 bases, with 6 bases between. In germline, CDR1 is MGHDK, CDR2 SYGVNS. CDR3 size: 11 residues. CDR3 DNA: TGTGCCAGCAGTGGCGATCGGGAGCTGTTTTTT. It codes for CASSGDRELFF.

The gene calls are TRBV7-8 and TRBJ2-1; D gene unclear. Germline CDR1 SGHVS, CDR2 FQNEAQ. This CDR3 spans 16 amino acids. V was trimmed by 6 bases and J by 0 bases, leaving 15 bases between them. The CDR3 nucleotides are TGTGCCAGCAGTCGAACCGACTGGAGCTCCTACAATGAGCAGTTCTTC. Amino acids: CASSRTDWSSYNEQFF.

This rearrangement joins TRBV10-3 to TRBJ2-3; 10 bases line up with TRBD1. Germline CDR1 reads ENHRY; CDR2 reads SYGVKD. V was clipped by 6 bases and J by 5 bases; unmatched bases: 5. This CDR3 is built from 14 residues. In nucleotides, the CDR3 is TGTGCCATCAGGGAGGACAGGGGGGAAGATACGCAGTATTTT. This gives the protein CAIREDRGEDTQYF.

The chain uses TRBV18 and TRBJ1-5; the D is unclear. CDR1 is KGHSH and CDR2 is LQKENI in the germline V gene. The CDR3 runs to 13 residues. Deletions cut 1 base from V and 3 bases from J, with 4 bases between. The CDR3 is CASSPRVNQPQHF. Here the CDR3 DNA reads TGTGCCAGCTCACCACGGGTCAATCAGCCCCAGCATTTT.

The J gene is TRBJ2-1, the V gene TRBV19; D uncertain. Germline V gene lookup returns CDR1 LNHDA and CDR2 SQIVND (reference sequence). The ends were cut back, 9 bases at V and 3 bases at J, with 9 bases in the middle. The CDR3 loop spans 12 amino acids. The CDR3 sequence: CASAPNYNEQFF. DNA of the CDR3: TGTGCCAGCGCTCCAAACTACAATGAGCAGTTCTTC.

Here the CDR3 reads CSAKTGPWGMNTEAFF. The CDR3 coding sequence is TGCAGCGCCAAGACAGGGCCTTGGGGAATGAACACTGAAGCTTTCTTT. The J gene is TRBJ1-1, the V gene TRBV29-1, with 7 bases aligning to TRBD1. The CDR3 contains 16 residues. In germline, CDR1 is SQVTM, CDR2 ANQGSEA. Losses at the gene ends were 7 bases for V and 0 bases for J; bases not matched to a gene: 14.

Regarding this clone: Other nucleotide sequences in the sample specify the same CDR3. CDR3 DNA sequence: TGTGCCAGCAGCCTGGACAGGGAGACCCAGTACTTC. This sequence encodes CASSLDRETQYF. This chain uses TRBV11-3 with TRBJ2-5; 7 nucleotides align to TRBD1. CDR1 SGHNT and CDR2 YENEEA come from the germline V gene. This CDR3 spans 12 amino acids. The V gene end was trimmed by 5 bases and the J gene end by 5 bases; junction bases not matched to a gene: 2.

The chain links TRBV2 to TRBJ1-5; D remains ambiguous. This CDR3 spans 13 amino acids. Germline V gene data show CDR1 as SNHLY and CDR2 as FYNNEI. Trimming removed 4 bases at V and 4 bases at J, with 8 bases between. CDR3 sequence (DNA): TGTGCCAGCAGTGTTTCCCCTAATCAGCCCCAGCATTTT. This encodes CASSVSPNQPQHF.